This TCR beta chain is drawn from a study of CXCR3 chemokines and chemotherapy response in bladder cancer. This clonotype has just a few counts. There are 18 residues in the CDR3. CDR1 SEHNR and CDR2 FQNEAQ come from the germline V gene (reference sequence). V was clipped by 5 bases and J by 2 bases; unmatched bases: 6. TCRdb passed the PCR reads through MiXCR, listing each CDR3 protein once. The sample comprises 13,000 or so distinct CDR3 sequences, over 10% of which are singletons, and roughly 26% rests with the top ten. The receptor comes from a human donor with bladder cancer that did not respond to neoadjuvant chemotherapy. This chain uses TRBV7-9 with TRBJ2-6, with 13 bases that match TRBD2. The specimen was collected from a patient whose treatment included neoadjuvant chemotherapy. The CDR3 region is CASSDPLAGGTGANVLTF. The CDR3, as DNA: TGTGCCAGCAGCGATCCACTAGCGGGAGGGACTGGGGCCAACGTCCTGACTTTC.